This is a list of T cell receptor beta chains from one sample in a study of PD-1 blockade in mismatch repair-deficient tumors. Sequencing used immunoSEQ multiplex PCR; TCRdb keeps in-frame clones, though not all of them. The table lists some 110,000 clones, 70% to 80% of them singletons. Sequences were derived from peripheral blood, sampled 60 weeks after starting pembrolizumab. The receptors derive from an adult with mismatch repair-deficient cancer. The CDR3 runs from the conserved cysteine through the conserved F or W. Each record gives: J gene, CDR3 length, clone size, V gene, D gene, CDR3 protein, CDR3 DNA. The D gene is left open where the match is weak. Only part of the rows carry a size: once, few, many, or a class if the clone is expanded.

J gene: TRBJ1-1; CDR3 length: 13; clone size: .; V gene: TRBV6-1; D gene: .; CDR3 protein: CASSRTENTEAFF; CDR3 DNA: TGTGCCAGCAGTCGGACCGAGAACACTGAAGCTTTCTTT
J gene: TRBJ2-5; CDR3 length: 14; clone size: .; V gene: TRBV9; D gene: .; CDR3 protein: CASSLYGNQETQYF; CDR3 DNA: TGTGCCAGCAGCCTATACGGAAACCAAGAGACCCAGTACTTC
J gene: TRBJ1-1; CDR3 length: 14; clone size: .; V gene: TRBV5-1; D gene: .; CDR3 protein: CASSLDRVGGEAFF; CDR3 DNA: TGCGCCAGCAGCTTGGATCGAGTCGGGGGTGAAGCTTTCTTT
J gene: TRBJ2-7; CDR3 length: 16; clone size: .; V gene: TRBV5-4; D gene: .; CDR3 protein: CASSLGARAGSYEQYF; CDR3 DNA: TGTGCCAGCAGCTTGGGTGCGCGGGCCGGCTCCTACGAGCAGTACTTC
J gene: TRBJ1-5; CDR3 length: 14; clone size: .; V gene: TRBV7-9; D gene: .; CDR3 protein: CASSLVNSNQPQHF; CDR3 DNA: TGTGCCAGCAGCTTAGTTAATAGCAATCAGCCCCAGCATTTT
J gene: TRBJ1-5; CDR3 length: 15; clone size: few; V gene: TRBV2; D gene: .; CDR3 protein: CASSGQGAGNQPQHF; CDR3 DNA: TGTGCCAGCAGTGGACAAGGGGCTGGCAATCAGCCCCAGCATTTT
J gene: TRBJ1-2; CDR3 length: 13; clone size: few; V gene: TRBV2; D gene: .; CDR3 protein: CASSAARNYGYTF; CDR3 DNA: TGTGCCAGCAGTGCGGCCCGCAACTATGGCTACACCTTC
J gene: TRBJ2-3; CDR3 length: 11; clone size: .; V gene: TRBV7-9; D gene: .; CDR3 protein: CASSISDTQYF; CDR3 DNA: TGTGCCAGCAGCATCTCAGATACGCAGTATTTT
J gene: TRBJ2-7; CDR3 length: 14; clone size: .; V gene: TRBV19; D gene: .; CDR3 protein: CASRERRSSYEQYF; CDR3 DNA: TGTGCCAGTCGGGAGCGGCGGAGCTCCTACGAGCAGTACTTC
J gene: TRBJ2-5; CDR3 length: 14; clone size: .; V gene: TRBV6-6; D gene: TRBD1; CDR3 protein: CASSGTGGQETQYF; CDR3 DNA: TGTGCCAGCAGCGGAACAGGGGGCCAAGAGACCCAGTACTTC
J gene: TRBJ2-5; CDR3 length: 15; clone size: few; V gene: TRBV7-8; D gene: TRBD2; CDR3 protein: CASSQFLAGEETQYF; CDR3 DNA: TGTGCCAGCAGCCAATTCTTAGCGGGAGAAGAGACCCAGTACTTC
J gene: TRBJ2-7; CDR3 length: 15; clone size: .; V gene: TRBV19; D gene: TRBD2; CDR3 protein: CASSFTSGRYDEQYF; CDR3 DNA: TGTGCCAGTTCCTTCACTAGCGGGAGGTATGACGAGCAGTACTTC
J gene: TRBJ1-5; CDR3 length: 14; clone size: .; V gene: TRBV6-1; D gene: TRBD1; CDR3 protein: CASSGQGANQPQHF; CDR3 DNA: TGTGCCAGCAGTGGGCAGGGGGCTAATCAGCCCCAGCATTTT
J gene: TRBJ1-1; CDR3 length: 10; clone size: .; V gene: TRBV5-8; D gene: .; CDR3 protein: CARGYTEAFF; CDR3 DNA: TGTGCCAGGGGCTACACTGAAGCTTTCTTT
J gene: TRBJ1-1; CDR3 length: 14; clone size: .; V gene: TRBV4-3; D gene: TRBD1; CDR3 protein: CASSQDRISRGVFF; CDR3 DNA: TGCGCCAGCAGCCAAGATCGAATAAGCAGGGGGGTTTTCTTT
J gene: TRBJ2-7; CDR3 length: 15; clone size: once; V gene: TRBV7-7; D gene: .; CDR3 protein: CASSLGTGSTYEQYF; CDR3 DNA: TGTGCTAGCAGCTTAGGAACGGGATCGACCTACGAGCAGTACTTC
J gene: TRBJ2-3; CDR3 length: 11; clone size: .; V gene: TRBV20-1; D gene: .; CDR3 protein: CSATWGDTQYF; CDR3 DNA: TGCAGTGCCACCTGGGGGGATACGCAGTATTTT
J gene: TRBJ2-5; CDR3 length: 15; clone size: .; V gene: TRBV5-5; D gene: TRBD1; CDR3 protein: CASSQTTGLLETQYF; CDR3 DNA: TGTGCCAGCAGCCAGACGACAGGGCTTTTGGAGACCCAGTACTTC
J gene: TRBJ2-3; CDR3 length: 15; clone size: .; V gene: TRBV4-2; D gene: .; CDR3 protein: CASSLSGPAEDTQYF; CDR3 DNA: TGTGCCAGCAGCCTTAGCGGTCCGGCGGAAGATACGCAGTATTTT
J gene: TRBJ2-1; CDR3 length: 15; clone size: once; V gene: TRBV2; D gene: TRBD2; CDR3 protein: CASIKGTSGYNEQFF; CDR3 DNA: TGTGCCAGCATCAAGGGGACTAGCGGATACAATGAGCAGTTCTTC
J gene: TRBJ1-3; CDR3 length: 15; clone size: .; V gene: TRBV5-6; D gene: .; CDR3 protein: CASSFVGSSGNTIYF; CDR3 DNA: TGTGCCAGCAGCTTCGTGGGAAGCTCTGGAAACACCATATATTTT
J gene: TRBJ1-1; CDR3 length: 14; clone size: .; V gene: TRBV7-9; D gene: .; CDR3 protein: CASTPGEDWTEAFF; CDR3 DNA: TGTGCCAGCACTCCAGGGGAGGATTGGACTGAAGCTTTCTTT
J gene: TRBJ2-1; CDR3 length: 14; clone size: .; V gene: TRBV2; D gene: .; CDR3 protein: CASSRGYSYNEQFF; CDR3 DNA: TGTGCCAGCAGTAGGGGATACTCCTACAATGAGCAGTTCTTC
J gene: TRBJ2-1; CDR3 length: 15; clone size: .; V gene: TRBV18; D gene: TRBD2; CDR3 protein: CASSPSSGRIDEQFF; CDR3 DNA: TGTGCCAGCTCACCATCCAGCGGGAGAATTGATGAGCAGTTCTTC
J gene: TRBJ2-3; CDR3 length: 15; clone size: .; V gene: TRBV9; D gene: .; CDR3 protein: CASSVLGIPTDTQYF; CDR3 DNA: TGTGCCAGCAGCGTACTCGGGATTCCCACAGATACGCAGTATTTT
J gene: TRBJ1-2; CDR3 length: 14; clone size: .; V gene: TRBV19; D gene: TRBD1; CDR3 protein: CASSTDRDRYGYTF; CDR3 DNA: TGTGCCAGTAGTACCGACAGGGATCGTTATGGCTACACCTTC
J gene: TRBJ2-1; CDR3 length: 16; clone size: .; V gene: TRBV6-1; D gene: .; CDR3 protein: CASSGRIGMGADEQFF; CDR3 DNA: TGTGCCAGCAGTGGCCGGATCGGGATGGGGGCGGATGAGCAGTTCTTC
J gene: TRBJ1-1; CDR3 length: 15; clone size: .; V gene: TRBV5-5; D gene: .; CDR3 protein: CASSLLSGMETEAFF; CDR3 DNA: TGTGCCAGCAGCTTGTTGTCAGGGATGGAGACTGAAGCTTTCTTT
J gene: TRBJ2-1; CDR3 length: 16; clone size: few; V gene: TRBV9; D gene: .; CDR3 protein: CASSVVGGGPNNEQFF; CDR3 DNA: TGTGCCAGCAGCGTAGTAGGGGGAGGGCCCAACAATGAGCAGTTCTTC
J gene: TRBJ1-1; CDR3 length: 14; clone size: .; V gene: TRBV27; D gene: .; CDR3 protein: CASSISKTGTEAFF; CDR3 DNA: TGTGCCAGCAGTATCTCAAAGACGGGCACTGAAGCTTTCTTT
J gene: TRBJ2-1; CDR3 length: 16; clone size: .; V gene: TRBV13; D gene: TRBD2; CDR3 protein: CASSLGASGSRNEQFF; CDR3 DNA: TGTGCCAGCAGCTTAGGGGCCAGCGGGAGTCGAAATGAGCAGTTCTTC
J gene: TRBJ1-4; CDR3 length: 12; clone size: .; V gene: TRBV2; D gene: .; CDR3 protein: CASRVYNEKLFF; CDR3 DNA: TGTGCCAGCAGGGTCTATAATGAAAAACTGTTTTTT
J gene: TRBJ2-7; CDR3 length: 13; clone size: .; V gene: TRBV10-3; D gene: .; CDR3 protein: CAIRDLGGYEQYF; CDR3 DNA: TGTGCCATCAGGGATCTGGGGGGCTACGAGCAGTACTTC
J gene: TRBJ1-1; CDR3 length: 15; clone size: .; V gene: TRBV27; D gene: .; CDR3 protein: CASSLSGGEHTEAFF; CDR3 DNA: TGTGCCAGCAGTTTATCGGGTGGGGAGCACACTGAAGCTTTCTTT
J gene: TRBJ2-1; CDR3 length: 12; clone size: .; V gene: TRBV7-9; D gene: .; CDR3 protein: CASSFPDREQFF; CDR3 DNA: TGTGCCAGCAGCTTCCCCGACCGGGAGCAGTTCTTC
J gene: TRBJ2-3; CDR3 length: 16; clone size: .; V gene: TRBV9; D gene: .; CDR3 protein: CASSVEARIRTDTQYF; CDR3 DNA: TGTGCCAGCAGCGTAGAGGCTAGGATTAGGACAGATACGCAGTATTTT
J gene: TRBJ1-5; CDR3 length: 15; clone size: few; V gene: TRBV30; D gene: .; CDR3 protein: CAWRPRGAQGQPQHF; CDR3 DNA: TGTGCCTGGAGACCTAGGGGGGCGCAGGGTCAGCCCCAGCATTTT
J gene: TRBJ2-4; CDR3 length: 16; clone size: .; V gene: TRBV7-9; D gene: TRBD2; CDR3 protein: CASSPTSGRSKNIQYF; CDR3 DNA: TGTGCCAGCAGCCCGACTAGCGGGAGATCCAAAAACATTCAGTACTTC
J gene: TRBJ1-1; CDR3 length: 14; clone size: .; V gene: TRBV5-1; D gene: .; CDR3 protein: CASSSTESGPEAFF; CDR3 DNA: TGCGCCAGCAGCAGTACTGAGTCGGGGCCCGAAGCTTTCTTT
J gene: TRBJ2-2; CDR3 length: 16; clone size: once; V gene: TRBV19; D gene: .; CDR3 protein: CASMKRGEGNTGELFF; CDR3 DNA: TGTGCCAGTATGAAACGAGGCGAGGGGAACACCGGGGAGCTGTTTTTT
J gene: TRBJ2-3; CDR3 length: 16; clone size: .; V gene: TRBV5-4; D gene: .; CDR3 protein: CASSRIGDTSTDTQYF; CDR3 DNA: TGTGCCAGCAGCAGGATAGGGGACACCTCCACAGATACGCAGTATTTT
J gene: TRBJ1-2; CDR3 length: 14; clone size: .; V gene: TRBV28; D gene: .; CDR3 protein: CASILQGAVYGYTF; CDR3 DNA: TGTGCCAGCATTCTTCAAGGGGCAGTCTATGGCTACACCTTC
J gene: TRBJ2-1; CDR3 length: 14; clone size: .; V gene: TRBV18; D gene: TRBD2; CDR3 protein: CASSPSGRGYEQFF; CDR3 DNA: TGTGCCAGCTCACCTAGCGGGAGAGGGTATGAGCAGTTCTTC
J gene: TRBJ2-1; CDR3 length: 16; clone size: few; V gene: TRBV19; D gene: TRBD2; CDR3 protein: CASKVLAGATYNEQFF; CDR3 DNA: TGTGCCAGTAAGGTGCTAGCGGGAGCAACCTACAATGAGCAGTTCTTC
J gene: TRBJ2-5; CDR3 length: 17; clone size: .; V gene: TRBV6-1; D gene: TRBD2; CDR3 protein: CASSALAGSVGQETQYF; CDR3 DNA: TGTGCCAGCAGTGCCCTAGCGGGATCCGTTGGCCAAGAGACCCAGTACTTC
J gene: TRBJ1-3; CDR3 length: 16; clone size: .; V gene: TRBV5-1; D gene: TRBD1; CDR3 protein: CASSLDRGFAGNTIYF; CDR3 DNA: TGCGCCAGCAGCTTGGACAGGGGTTTTGCTGGAAACACCATATATTTT
J gene: TRBJ1-5; CDR3 length: 14; clone size: .; V gene: TRBV27; D gene: TRBD1; CDR3 protein: CASREGQGFQPQHF; CDR3 DNA: TGTGCCAGCCGGGAGGGACAGGGGTTTCAGCCCCAGCATTTT
J gene: TRBJ2-1; CDR3 length: 16; clone size: .; V gene: TRBV6-6; D gene: TRBD2; CDR3 protein: CASQREGYLSYNEQFF; CDR3 DNA: TGTGCCAGCCAGCGGGAGGGCTATCTTTCCTACAATGAGCAGTTCTTC
J gene: TRBJ1-1; CDR3 length: 14; clone size: .; V gene: TRBV9; D gene: TRBD1; CDR3 protein: CASSVDGQDREAFF; CDR3 DNA: TGTGCCAGCAGCGTAGATGGACAGGACCGTGAAGCTTTCTTT
J gene: TRBJ2-3; CDR3 length: 15; clone size: .; V gene: TRBV10-3; D gene: TRBD2; CDR3 protein: CAISDPGTSADTQYF; CDR3 DNA: TGTGCCATCAGCGATCCCGGGACTAGCGCAGATACGCAGTATTTT
J gene: TRBJ1-5; CDR3 length: 13; clone size: once; V gene: TRBV28; D gene: .; CDR3 protein: CASRGSSHQPQHF; CDR3 DNA: TGTGCCAGCAGGGGGAGTAGTCATCAGCCCCAGCATTTT
J gene: TRBJ2-1; CDR3 length: 11; clone size: .; V gene: TRBV2; D gene: .; CDR3 protein: CASSEEREQFF; CDR3 DNA: TGTGCCAGCAGTGAGGAGCGGGAGCAGTTCTTC
J gene: TRBJ2-5; CDR3 length: 15; clone size: .; V gene: TRBV7-9; D gene: .; CDR3 protein: CASSSRASSAETQYF; CDR3 DNA: TGTGCCAGCAGCTCGAGGGCTAGTTCGGCAGAGACCCAGTACTTC
J gene: TRBJ1-5; CDR3 length: 15; clone size: .; V gene: TRBV19; D gene: .; CDR3 protein: CASSMDGGRNQPQHF; CDR3 DNA: TGTGCCAGTAGTATGGACGGTGGACGCAATCAGCCCCAGCATTTT
J gene: TRBJ1-1; CDR3 length: 14; clone size: .; V gene: TRBV19; D gene: .; CDR3 protein: CASSRAGVYTEAFF; CDR3 DNA: TGTGCCAGTAGCCGAGCGGGGGTGTACACTGAAGCTTTCTTT
J gene: TRBJ2-7; CDR3 length: 16; clone size: .; V gene: TRBV16; D gene: TRBD2; CDR3 protein: CASSQSETSGAYEQYF; CDR3 DNA: TGTGCCAGCAGCCAATCGGAGACTAGCGGAGCATACGAGCAGTACTTC
J gene: TRBJ2-1; CDR3 length: 16; clone size: .; V gene: TRBV9; D gene: .; CDR3 protein: CASSGFGQGRYNEQFF; CDR3 DNA: TGTGCCAGCAGCGGGTTTGGGCAGGGACGCTACAATGAGCAGTTCTTC